These 20 T cell receptor beta chains were sequenced from one sample in a study of lymphopenia after photon versus proton radiotherapy. Data came from immunoSEQ multiplex PCR; TCRdb stores just in-frame clones and leaves some out. Here the sample spans some 41,000 clones, about 82% being singletons. The source material was peripheral blood, sampled from a patient treated with proton-based radiotherapy. These receptors came from a woman in her sixties or seventies with pancreatic cancer. Some clones in this sample may be carry-over from other donors' samples.

The chain carries TRBV9 and TRBJ1-6; 7 bases map to TRBD1. This CDR3 spans 15 amino acids. Germline CDR1 is SGDLS and CDR2 is YYNGEE. V lost 2 bases and J lost 7; bases outside the gene matches: 6. In nucleotides, the CDR3 is TGTGCCAGCAGCGTGGAGACAGGGTTCAATTCACCCCTCCACTTT. Its protein is CASSVETGFNSPLHF.

The chain has TRBV19 and TRBJ1-1; unclear D gene. Trimming took 2 bases from V and 3 from J, leaving 13 bases between them. CDR3 size: 15 residues. Germline V gives CDR1 LNHDA, CDR2 SQIVND (reference sequence). Here the CDR3 DNA reads TGTGCCAGTAGTATAAATTTCCCGGCGGACACTGAAGCTTTCTTT. It specifies CASSINFPADTEAFF.

The rearrangement joins TRBV20-1 to TRBJ2-3; D remains unclear. The CDR3 contains 10 residues. The V end lost 7 bases, the J end lost 7 bases, and 9 bases lay between the germline ends. Per germline, CDR1 DFQATT and CDR2 SNEGSKA (reference sequence). The CDR3 DNA is TGCAGTGGGGCACCGCATACGCAGTATTTT. The encoded protein is CSGAPHTQYF.

V gene TRBV28 combines with J gene TRBJ1-2; 7 bases fit TRBD1. V was clipped by 6 bases and J by 5 bases; unmatched bases: 12. Germline assignment: CDR1 MDHEN and CDR2 SYDVKM. The CDR3 is 15 amino acids. For the CDR3, the DNA is TGTGCCAGCAGCCCCACCTCGGACAGGAGATATGGCTACACCTTC. Its protein product is CASSPTSDRRYGYTF.

The chain has TRBV5-6 and TRBJ2-3, with D possibly being TRBD2 (5 bases). The V gene lost 4 bases and the J gene lost 2 bases, with 8 bases spanning the gap. The germline CDR1 and CDR2 sequences are SGHDT and YYEEEE. This CDR3 is 13 amino acids long. CDR3 amino acids: CASSLGLTDTQYF. DNA of the CDR3: TGTGCCAGCAGCCTCGGACTCACAGATACGCAGTATTTT.

The rearrangement links TRBV29-1 to TRBJ2-5; 10 bases match TRBD2. Germline CDR1 is SQVTM and CDR2 is ANQGSEA. V was clipped by 4 bases and J by 1 base; unmatched bases: 3. The CDR3 contains 14 residues. CDR3 region: CSVGVAGGQETQYF. CDR3 nucleotide sequence: TGCAGCGTTGGAGTAGCGGGAGGCCAAGAGACCCAGTACTTC.

This clone appeared once. The rearrangement uses TRBV28 and TRBJ2-1; D is perhaps TRBD2 (5 bases). The CDR3 length is 12 residues. Deletions cut 10 bases from V and 10 bases from J, with 17 bases between. The germline V gene encodes CDR1 MDHEN and CDR2 SYDVKM. The CDR3 nucleotides are TGTGCCACGACGGGAACCCAGCGAGAGCAGTTCTTC. This gives the protein CATTGTQREQFF.

The chain joins TRBV5-4 to TRBJ1-2; weak D call: TRBD1 (5 bases). The V gene's germline CDR1 is SGHNT and CDR2 YYREEE (reference sequence). The CDR3 totals 12 residues. Deletions cut 0 bases from V and 6 bases from J, with 6 bases between. The chain's CDR3 is CASSLEGDGYTF. For the CDR3, the DNA is TGTGCCAGCAGCTTGGAAGGGGATGGCTACACCTTC.

The gene calls are TRBV27 and TRBJ1-1; maybe TRBD1 (5 bases). CDR1 and CDR2 from the germline V gene are MNHEY and SMNVEV (reference sequence). The CDR3 has 14 amino acids. V was pared by 3 bases and J by 1 base, with 9 bases between. CDR3 in amino acids: CASSFRGENTEAFF. CDR3 sequence (DNA): TGTGCCAGCAGTTTTAGAGGGGAGAACACTGAAGCTTTCTTT.

The J gene is TRBJ2-3, the V gene TRBV19; 13 bases map to TRBD2. The V gene end was trimmed by 3 bases and the J gene end by 0 bases; junction bases not matched to a gene: 6. The CDR3 sequence is 18 residues long. The germline gives CDR1 LNHDA, CDR2 SQIVND (reference sequence). The CDR3 DNA sequence: TGTGCCAGTAGTATGAGACTAGCGGGAGGATTTAGCACAGATACGCAGTATTTT. Its protein product is CASSMRLAGGFSTDTQYF.

CDR3: CASRRSQGPGTEAFF. DNA of the CDR3: TGTGCCAGCAGAAGGAGTCAGGGTCCGGGCACTGAAGCTTTCTTT. The chain recombines TRBV2 with TRBJ1-1; a weak D match, TRBD1 (5 bases). The CDR3 contains 15 residues. Germline-derived CDR1 and CDR2 are SNHLY and FYNNEI. V shed 6 bases and J shed 4 bases, with 18 bases lying between them.

V usage is TRBV7-6 and J usage is TRBJ2-1; TRBD2 matches 11 bases. Germline V gives CDR1 SGHVS, CDR2 FNYEAQ. The CDR3 sequence is 15 residues long. V lost 5 bases, J lost 3 bases, and 3 bases stayed unmatched. CDR3 sequence: CASSLTSGNYNEQFF. CDR3 nucleotide sequence: TGTGCCAGCAGCCTGACTAGCGGGAACTACAATGAGCAGTTCTTC.

V gene TRBV7-2 combines with J gene TRBJ2-3; D perhaps matches TRBD2 (6 bases). The germline gives CDR1 SGHTA, CDR2 FQGNSA. The CDR3 contains 19 residues. Trimming cost V 0 bases and J 0 bases, with 19 bases left between them. The CDR3 sequence: CASSLAQQRVQSSTDTQYF. The CDR3, as DNA: TGTGCCAGCAGCTTAGCGCAACAGCGGGTTCAATCCAGCACAGATACGCAGTATTTT.

The chain has TRBV6-5 and TRBJ1-1; TRBD1 is a possible D gene (5 bases). CDR3 length: 14 amino acids. Germline V lookup: CDR1 MNHEY, CDR2 SVGAGI. With 5 bases removed from V and 0 bases from J, the gap between germline ends came to 10 bases. The CDR3 loop reads CASSPGTVNTEAFF. CDR3 nucleotides: TGTGCCAGCAGTCCCGGGACCGTGAACACTGAAGCTTTCTTT.

DNA of the CDR3: TGTGCCACAGGACAGGGGACGCATCTCTACGAGCAGTACTTC. Its protein product is CATGQGTHLYEQYF. The chain links TRBV10-3 to TRBJ2-7; 9 nucleotides align to TRBD1. CDR3 size: 14 residues. CDR1 is ENHRY and CDR2 is SYGVKD in the germline V gene. Losses at the gene ends were 10 bases for V and 3 bases for J; bases not matched to a gene: 10.

This chain joins TRBV6-1 and TRBJ2-1, with a possible D match to TRBD2 (5 bases). There are 14 residues in the CDR3. From germline, CDR1 is MNHNS and CDR2 SASEGT. V was clipped by 0 bases and J by 7 bases, with 10 bases between them. The CDR3 nucleotides are TGTGCCAGCAGTGAAGCGCGGGTGTTGAATGAGCAGTTCTTC. Its translation is CASSEARVLNEQFF.

The J gene is TRBJ2-3, the V gene TRBV27; 13 bases align to TRBD2. The CDR3 consists of 18 residues. Germline trimming cut 5 bases from V and 0 bases from J; bases unmatched to any gene: 8. Germline assignment: CDR1 MNHEY and CDR2 SMNVEV (reference sequence). The chain's CDR3 is CASSRGGTSGTSTDTQYF. CDR3 bases: TGTGCCAGCAGTAGGGGGGGGACTAGCGGGACGAGCACAGATACGCAGTATTTT.

This chain links TRBV7-9 with TRBJ2-3, with D possibly matching TRBD2 (6 bases). The germline V gene encodes CDR1 SEHNR and CDR2 FQNEAQ (reference sequence). The CDR3 loop spans 14 amino acids. The V end was cut by 5 bases, the J end by 4 bases, with 13 bases between. The CDR3 nucleotides are TGTGCCAGCAGCGAATTCGGGAGATCAGATACGCAGTATTTT. It codes for CASSEFGRSDTQYF.

J is TRBJ1-5 and V is TRBV9; no firm D call. V gave up 4 bases and J gave up 4 bases, with 15 bases separating them. This CDR3 contains 15 residues. Per germline, CDR1 SGDLS and CDR2 YYNGEE. The CDR3 loop is CASSLTWNLNQPQHF. The CDR3 DNA is TGTGCCAGCAGCTTAACATGGAATCTAAATCAGCCCCAGCATTTT.

The rearrangement joins TRBV11-1 to TRBJ2-1; D possibly matches TRBD1 or TRBD2 (5 bases each). Trimming cost V 3 bases and J 6 bases, with 9 bases left between them. The CDR3 length is 13 residues. CDR1 and CDR2 from the germline V gene are SGHAT and FQDESV (reference sequence). CDR3 in DNA: TGTGCCAGCAGCTTTGGGGACCCCAATGAGCAGTTCTTC. Its translation is CASSFGDPNEQFF.